This note documents a single T cell receptor beta chain sequence. These data are taken from a study of blood T cell repertoires in COVID-19. Study-level information: COVID-19 samples, acute and convalescent, were from the United States, Italy and Spain. Sample material is recorded as cDNA or gDNA derived from T cells, B-cell-depleted T cells, or PBMCs.

This CDR3 has 15 amino acids. Authors' data handling: Amplification of reference gene primers was used by the study to estimate nucleated cell counts. Assay used: immunoSEQ multiplex PCR; TCRdb lists only in-frame clones, some missing. V, J and clone size are taken as reported in that table, and D and trimming were inferred from the DNA itself. Among under 300,000 clones, roughly 85% were seen once, and the ten largest hold more than 10%. The rearrangement links TRBV21-1 to TRBJ2-7; the table assigns TRBD2, which was not confirmed against the DNA. TRBV21-1 is annotated as a pseudogene. This TCR came from a human donor in a cohort sampled during active COVID-19. Material for sequencing was peripheral blood. The DNA for the CDR3 is TGTGCCAGCAGCCCTAAAGCGGGGCCCGCCCGCGAGCAGTACTTC. Translated: CASSPKAGPAREQYF.